These 15 T cell receptor beta chains share one sample of origin, sequenced in a study of blood T cell repertoires in COVID-19. The repertoire was sequenced with immunoSEQ multiplex PCR; TCRdb's copy has only in-frame clones and lacks some. The sample contains about 130,000 clones, over 60% of which appear only once. Material for sequencing was peripheral blood. These receptor sequences come from a woman aged 70-85 years with acute or convalescent COVID-19.

The rearrangement links TRBV7-8 to TRBJ2-3, with a possible D match to TRBD2 (5 bases). Germline V gene sequence: CDR1 SGHVS, CDR2 FQNEAQ. The V and J ends lost 6 bases and 0 bases respectively, with 16 bases between them. This CDR3 has 16 amino acids. CDR3 residues: CASSRTHSGSTDTQYF. CDR3 DNA: TGTGCCAGCAGTCGGACTCACTCGGGGAGCACAGATACGCAGTATTTT.

This rearrangement joins TRBV6-5 to TRBJ1-2, with 9 bases matching TRBD1. The CDR3 spans 13 residues. J lost 3 bases, V lost 5 bases, and 1 base had no gene match. The germline gives CDR1 MNHEY, CDR2 SVGAGI. As DNA, the CDR3 is TGTGCCAGCAGTACAGGGGGCGACTATGGCTACACCTTC. It translates to CASSTGGDYGYTF.

J is TRBJ1-4 and V is TRBV6-5; 8 bases are a match to TRBD1. The V and J ends lost 6 bases and 7 bases, in that order; junction bases with no gene match: 10. This CDR3 is 15 amino acids long. The germline V gene encodes CDR1 MNHEY and CDR2 SVGAGI. CDR3 nucleotides: TGTGCCAGCAGAGCAAGCAGGGGGCTCGGTGAAAAACTGTTTTTT. It encodes CASRASRGLGEKLFF.

The rearrangement joins TRBV5-1 to TRBJ1-5; D may be TRBD1 (6 bases). This CDR3 is built from 17 residues. Trimming stripped 0 bases from V and 3 bases from J, with 16 bases between. Germline V gene lookup returns CDR1 SGHRS and CDR2 YFSETQ. CDR3 protein: CASSLAPGAGDNQPQHF. The CDR3 region has the DNA TGCGCCAGCAGCTTGGCCCCAGGGGCAGGAGACAATCAGCCCCAGCATTTT.

A few counts support this clone. This chain connects TRBV2 to TRBJ2-7; 7 positions match TRBD2. V gave up 7 bases and J gave up 2 bases; unmatched junction bases: 8. The CDR3 has 14 amino acids. Germline CDR1 SNHLY, CDR2 FYNNEI. The DNA of the CDR3 is TGTGCCAGCATCCCGGGACTAACAACCTACGAGCAGTACTTC. Encoded protein: CASIPGLTTYEQYF. The variable domain in full, completed from reference TRBV2 and TRBJ2-7, reads EPEVTQTPSHQVTQMGQEVILRCVPISNHLYFYWYRQILGQKVEFLVSFYNNEISEKSEIFDDQFSVERPDGSNFTLKIRSTKLEDSAMYFCASIPGLTTYEQYFGPGTRLTVT.

CDR3 DNA sequence: TGTGCCAGCAGCCGGACAGGGATAGGGAATCAGCCCCAGCATTTT. Amino acid sequence: CASSRTGIGNQPQHF. V is TRBV28 and J is TRBJ1-5; 8 bases are a match to TRBD1. Per the germline V gene, CDR1 is MDHEN and CDR2 is SYDVKM. With V trimmed by 6 bases and J by 4 bases, 8 bases remained unmatched. The CDR3 extends over 15 amino acids.

Remarks on this clone: Other DNA sequences within the sample encode an identical CDR3. The chain has TRBV6-5 and TRBJ1-1; D call uncertain. The CDR3 has 13 amino acids. Germline V lookup: CDR1 MNHEY, CDR2 SVGAGI. The ends were cut back, 6 bases at V and 1 base at J, with 9 bases in the middle. The CDR3 reads CASRRVQNTEAFF. The CDR3 DNA reads as TGTGCCAGCAGACGGGTTCAGAACACTGAAGCTTTCTTT.

This chain links TRBV27 with TRBJ2-7, with TRBD1 matching 8 bases. CDR3 size: 16 residues. Germline trimming cut 6 bases from V and 0 bases from J; bases unmatched to any gene: 10. Germline values: CDR1 MNHEY, CDR2 SMNVEV (reference sequence). CDR3: CASRPTTGGFSYEQYF. The CDR3 DNA reads as TGTGCCAGCAGACCCACCACAGGGGGGTTCTCCTACGAGCAGTACTTC.

The V and J genes are TRBV2 and TRBJ1-4, with TRBD1 identical over 7 bases. Germline lookup yields CDR1 SNHLY and CDR2 FYNNEI. There are 14 residues in the CDR3. J gave up 15 bases and V 2 bases, and 12 bases lay outside the gene matches. CDR3 region: CASSERSLRTGVFF. The CDR3 DNA reads as TGTGCCAGCAGTGAAAGATCCCTAAGGACAGGTGTGTTTTTT.

The V call is TRBV6-2 or TRBV6-3, the J call TRBJ2-5; TRBD2 matches 9 bases. Germline V gene sequence: CDR1 MNHEY, CDR2 SVGEGT. Losses at the gene ends were 4 bases for V and 1 base for J; bases not matched to a gene: 4. This CDR3 has 15 residues. CDR3 DNA: TGTGCCAGCAGTTGGGGTAGCGGGAGCCAAGAGACCCAGTACTTC. This gives the protein CASSWGSGSQETQYF.

The chain combines TRBV12-3 or TRBV12-4 with TRBJ2-1; TRBD1 matches at 8 bases. The V gene end was trimmed by 1 base and the J gene end by 8 bases; junction bases not matched to a gene: 1. The CDR3 runs to 13 residues. The CDR3: CASSLDRGDEQFF. The CDR3, as DNA: TGTGCCAGCAGTTTAGACAGGGGGGATGAGCAGTTCTTC.

The chain couples TRBV3-1 (or the pseudogene TRBV3-2) to TRBJ1-6; D not resolved. Germline CDR1 reads LGHDT; CDR2 reads YNNKEL (reference sequence). Trimming shortened V by 1 base and J by 9 bases, and 10 bases separated the two germline ends. The CDR3 runs 14 residues. CDR3 nucleotides: TGTGCCAGCAGCCAAGCTTCCGAGCGTTCACCCCTCCACTTT. As protein: CASSQASERSPLHF.

The J gene is TRBJ2-1, the V gene TRBV3-1 (or the pseudogene TRBV3-2); D not certain. Looked up from germline, CDR1 is LGHDT and CDR2 is YNNKEL (reference sequence). The CDR3 sequence is 11 residues long. Trimming removed 1 base at V and 8 bases at J, with 3 bases between. CDR3 sequence (DNA): TGTGCCAGCAGCCAAGTAGATGAGCAGTTCTTC. It specifies CASSQVDEQFF.

This clone was seen a few times. This sequence joins TRBV6-5 and TRBJ1-3; D might be TRBD1 (6 bases). V was pared by 7 bases and J by 8 bases, with 15 bases between. Germline-derived CDR1 and CDR2 are MNHEY and SVGAGI. This CDR3 spans 13 amino acids. The CDR3 DNA reads TGTGCCAGCAACGGACAGCCGGTGGACACCATATATTTT. Amino acid sequence: CASNGQPVDTIYF.

The V call is TRBV5-4, the J call TRBJ2-1; D uncertain. CDR3 length equals 14 residues. V gave up 3 bases and J gave up 7 bases, with 14 bases separating them. The germline CDR1 and CDR2 sequences are SGHNT and YYREEE (reference sequence). CDR3 bases: TGTGCCAGCAGCTCCCCCCCTACTGGTAATGAGCAGTTCTTC. It translates to CASSSPPTGNEQFF.